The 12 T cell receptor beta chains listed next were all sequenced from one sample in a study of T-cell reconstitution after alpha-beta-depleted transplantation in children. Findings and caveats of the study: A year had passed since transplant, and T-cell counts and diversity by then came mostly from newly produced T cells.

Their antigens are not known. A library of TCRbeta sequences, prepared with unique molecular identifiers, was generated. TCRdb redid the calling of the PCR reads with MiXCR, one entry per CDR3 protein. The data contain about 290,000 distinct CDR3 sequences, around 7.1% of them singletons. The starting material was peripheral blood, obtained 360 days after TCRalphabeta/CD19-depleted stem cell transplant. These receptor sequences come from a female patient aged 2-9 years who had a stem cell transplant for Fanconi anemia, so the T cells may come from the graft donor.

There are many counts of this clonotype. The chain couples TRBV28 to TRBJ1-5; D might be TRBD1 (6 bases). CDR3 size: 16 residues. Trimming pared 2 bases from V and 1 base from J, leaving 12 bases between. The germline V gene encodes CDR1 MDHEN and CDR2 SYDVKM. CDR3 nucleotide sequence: TGTGCCAGCAGTTTAGTTCTGGGGGCGAGCAATCAGCCCCAGCATTTT. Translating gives CASSLVLGASNQPQHF.

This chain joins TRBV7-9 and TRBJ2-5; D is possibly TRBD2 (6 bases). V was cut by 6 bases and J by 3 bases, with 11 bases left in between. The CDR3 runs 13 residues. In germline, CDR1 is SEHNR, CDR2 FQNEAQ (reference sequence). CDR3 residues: CASSTLAEETQYF. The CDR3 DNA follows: TGTGCCAGCAGTACACTAGCCGAAGAGACCCAGTACTTC. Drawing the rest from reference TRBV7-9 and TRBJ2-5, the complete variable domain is DTGVSQNPRHKITKRGQNVTFRCDPISEHNRLYWYRQTLGQGPEFLTYFQNEAQLEKSRLLSDRFSAERPKGSFSTLEIQRTEQGDSAMYLCASSTLAEETQYFGPGTRLLVL.

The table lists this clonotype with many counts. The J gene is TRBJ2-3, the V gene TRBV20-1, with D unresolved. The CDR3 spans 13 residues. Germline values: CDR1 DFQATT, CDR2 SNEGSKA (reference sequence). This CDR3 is CSAGGPGTDTQYF. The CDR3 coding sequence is TGCAGCGCCGGTGGGCCGGGCACAGATACGCAGTATTTT.

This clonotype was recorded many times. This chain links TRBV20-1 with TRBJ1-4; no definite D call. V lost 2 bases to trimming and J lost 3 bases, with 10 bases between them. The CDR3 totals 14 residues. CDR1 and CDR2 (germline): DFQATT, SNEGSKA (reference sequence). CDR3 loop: CSARPQVANEKLFF. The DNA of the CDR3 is TGCAGTGCTAGACCTCAGGTTGCTAATGAAAAACTGTTTTTT.

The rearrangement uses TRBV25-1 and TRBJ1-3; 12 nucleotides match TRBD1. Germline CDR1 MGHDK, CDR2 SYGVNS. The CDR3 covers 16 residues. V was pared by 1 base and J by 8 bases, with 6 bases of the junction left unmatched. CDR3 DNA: TGTGCCAGCAGTGAATGGGGGACAGGGGGCAGAGACACCATATATTTT. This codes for CASSEWGTGGRDTIYF.

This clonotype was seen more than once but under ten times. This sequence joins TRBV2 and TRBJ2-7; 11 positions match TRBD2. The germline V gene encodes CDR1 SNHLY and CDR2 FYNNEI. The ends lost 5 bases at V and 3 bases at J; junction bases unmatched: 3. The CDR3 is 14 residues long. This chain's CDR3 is CASSPTSGDYEQYF. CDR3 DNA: TGTGCCAGCAGTCCGACTAGCGGGGACTACGAGCAGTACTTC.

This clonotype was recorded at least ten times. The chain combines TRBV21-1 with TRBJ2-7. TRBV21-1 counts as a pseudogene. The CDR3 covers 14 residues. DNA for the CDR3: TGTGCCGTGAAGTGTTCTTCGAGCTCCTACGAGCAGTACTTC. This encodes CAVKCSSSSYEQYF.

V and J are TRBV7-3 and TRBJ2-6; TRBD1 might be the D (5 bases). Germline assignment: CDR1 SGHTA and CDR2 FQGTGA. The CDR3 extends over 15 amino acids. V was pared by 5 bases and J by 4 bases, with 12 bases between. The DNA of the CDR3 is TGTGCCAGCAGCCCTCAGGGTCCCGGGGCCAACGTCCTGACTTTC. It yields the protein CASSPQGPGANVLTF. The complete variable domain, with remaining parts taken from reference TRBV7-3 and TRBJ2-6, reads GAGVSQTPSNKVTEKGKYVELRCDPISGHTALYWYRQSLGQGPEFLIYFQGTGAADDSGLPNDRFFAVRPEGSVSTLKIQRTERGDSAVYLCASSPQGPGANVLTFGAGSRLTVL.

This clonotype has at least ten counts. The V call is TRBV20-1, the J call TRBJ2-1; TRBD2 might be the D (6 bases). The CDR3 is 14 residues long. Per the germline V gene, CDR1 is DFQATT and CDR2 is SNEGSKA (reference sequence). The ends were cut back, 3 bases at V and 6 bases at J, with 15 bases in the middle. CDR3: CSASGSTRGNEQFF. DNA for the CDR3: TGCAGTGCTAGCGGGAGTACTCGGGGCAATGAGCAGTTCTTC.

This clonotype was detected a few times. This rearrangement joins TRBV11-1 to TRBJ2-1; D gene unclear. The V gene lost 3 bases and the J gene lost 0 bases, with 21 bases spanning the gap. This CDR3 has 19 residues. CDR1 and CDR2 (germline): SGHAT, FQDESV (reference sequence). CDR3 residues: CASSFTPSFLGSSYNEQFF. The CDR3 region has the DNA TGTGCCAGCAGCTTCACTCCCTCCTTCCTAGGTAGCTCCTACAATGAGCAGTTCTTC.

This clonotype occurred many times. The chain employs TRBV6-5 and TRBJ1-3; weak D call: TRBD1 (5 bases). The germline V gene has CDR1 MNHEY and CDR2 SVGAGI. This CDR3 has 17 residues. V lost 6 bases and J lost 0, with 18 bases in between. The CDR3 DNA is TGTGCCAGCAGCCTAACGACAAAGGGGATCTCTGGAAACACCATATATTTT. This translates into CASSLTTKGISGNTIYF.

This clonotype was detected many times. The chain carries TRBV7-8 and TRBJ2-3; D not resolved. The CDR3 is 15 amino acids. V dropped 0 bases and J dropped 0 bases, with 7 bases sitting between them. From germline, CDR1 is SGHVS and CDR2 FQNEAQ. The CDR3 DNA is TGTGCCAGCAGCTTAGCTCTGACTAGCACAGATACGCAGTATTTT. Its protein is CASSLALTSTDTQYF.